The 8 T cell receptor beta chains reported below all come from one sample, sequenced in a study of T cells expressing NK-cell markers. TCRdb re-analyzed the 5' RACE reads; it lists each CDR3 protein once, without DNA. The table for this sample gives 550,000 to 600,000 distinct CDR3 sequences. Sequencing was carried out using blood T cells: a sorted CD56 or NKG2C T cell subset, CD4+ or CD8+ T cells, or bulk PBMC T cells (not recorded which). These receptors were collected from a man aged 18 to 30 in good health.

CDR3 amino acids: CASSQEYADTQYF. The chain uses TRBV3-1 and TRBJ2-3. The CDR3 extends over 13 amino acids. Germline-derived CDR1 and CDR2 are LGHDT and YNNKEL (reference sequence).

V and J are TRBV20-1 and TRBJ2-1; TCRdb's D gene call, TRBD2, goes unchecked for lack of DNA. Germline assignment: CDR1 DFQATT and CDR2 SNEGSKA (reference sequence). The CDR3 consists of 16 residues. The chain's CDR3 is CSARDPARVGNNEQFF.

The chain is built from TRBV30 and TRBJ1-1. Germline CDR1 GTSNPN, CDR2 SVGIG (reference sequence). The CDR3 is 13 amino acids. CDR3 protein: CASNQQRTSEAFF.

The rearrangement links TRBV29-1 to TRBJ2-1. From germline, CDR1 is SQVTM and CDR2 ANQGSEA. The length of the CDR3 is 14 residues. CDR3 sequence: CSVAQKLLNNEQFF.

The chain recombines TRBV30 with TRBJ2-7. Germline V gene sequence: CDR1 GTSNPN, CDR2 SVGIG (reference sequence). The CDR3 totals 12 residues. CDR3 in amino acids: CAWSVGYYEQYF.

The V and J genes are TRBV28 and TRBJ2-1; TCRdb proposes TRBD1, but this gene call is untestable without DNA. CDR1 is MDHEN, CDR2 SYDVKM, per germline. The CDR3 runs 15 residues. The CDR3 region is CASKAPQGILDEQFF.

The chain carries TRBV27 and TRBJ2-3. The CDR3 length is 16 residues. CDR1 MNHEY and CDR2 SMNVEV come from the germline V gene (reference sequence). This CDR3 reads CASSLSRWASTDTQYF.

J is TRBJ2-3 and V is TRBV20-1; TCRdb's assignment of TRBD1 cannot be checked, as there is no DNA. The germline V gene encodes CDR1 DFQATT and CDR2 SNEGSKA (reference sequence). The length of the CDR3 is 15 residues. The CDR3 reads CSAVHPRLSTDTQYF.